A selection of T cell receptor beta chains follows, all from one sample in a study of blood T cell repertoires in COVID-19. Measured with immunoSEQ multiplex PCR; TCRdb has only the in-frame clones, and not every one. The data show around 86,000 clones, with roughly 88% seen just once and under 15% held by the top ten. The sequencing sample was made of peripheral blood. The receptors shown here come from a human donor in a cohort sampled during active COVID-19. The CDR3 runs from the conserved cysteine through the conserved F or W. D genes are given only for firm matches. Clone size is stated in some rows and not others, as once, few, many or a class when expanded.

j_call,d_call,v_call,clone_size,cdr3_nt,cdr3_aa
TRBJ2-2,TRBD1,TRBV13,-,TGTGCCAGCAGCTCAGAAGGACAGGGGAACACCGGGGAGCTGTTTTTT,CASSSEGQGNTGELFF
TRBJ2-3,-,TRBV2,-,TGTGCCAGCACTCCGAGAGATACGCAGTATTTT,CASTPRDTQYF
TRBJ2-3,TRBD2,TRBV9,-,TGTGCCAGCAGCGTAGCTAGCGGGGGGGCCTTAGGCACAGATACGCAGTATTTT,CASSVASGGALGTDTQYF
TRBJ2-7,-,TRBV6-5,-,TGTGCCAGCAGCATGGGTTTGGGGGGTCCCTACGAGCAGTACTTC,CASSMGLGGPYEQYF
TRBJ2-7,-,TRBV6-5,-,TGTGCCACGTACTACCTTAGGGAGCAGTACTTC,CATYYLREQYF
TRBJ2-7,TRBD1,TRBV4-2,once,TGTGCCAGCAGCCACACAGGGGGCGCGTACGAGCAGTACTTC,CASSHTGGAYEQYF
TRBJ2-7,-,TRBV21-1,-,TGTGCCAGCAGCCCACGGACTAAGCGGGAGGGCGAGCAGTACTTC,CASSPRTKREGEQYF
TRBJ2-7,TRBD1,TRBV11-2,once,TGTGCCAGCAGCCCCGGGACAGGGGGTACCTACGAGCAGTACTTC,CASSPGTGGTYEQYF
TRBJ2-7,TRBD2,TRBV5-6,few,TGTGCCAGCAGCTTGGGTAGCGGGGGGGCGGGCTCTCTGTACTTC,CASSLGSGGAGSLYF
TRBJ2-2,TRBD2,TRBV19,-,TGTGCCAGTAAACCCGGAGCGGGAGGGTCCGGGGAGCTGTTTTTT,CASKPGAGGSGELFF
TRBJ2-3,TRBD1,TRBV5-8,-,TGTGCCAGCGGTTTTGGGACAGGGTTGTCAGATACGCAGTATTTT,CASGFGTGLSDTQYF
TRBJ2-3,-,TRBV30,-,TGTGCCTGGAGTGACCTAGCCGCAGATACGCAGTATTTT,CAWSDLAADTQYF
TRBJ1-4,-,TRBV7-9,-,TGTGCCAGCAGTCCGACAGGTGGTAATGAAAAACTGTTTTTT,CASSPTGGNEKLFF
TRBJ1-5,-,TRBV2,many,TGTGCCACTTCGGACAGTCATAGCAATCAGCCCCAGCATTTT,CATSDSHSNQPQHF
TRBJ2-7,TRBD2,TRBV28,-,TGTGCCAGCAGGCTAGCGGGAGGGGACTCCTACGAGCAGTACTTC,CASRLAGGDSYEQYF
TRBJ2-3,TRBD2,TRBV19,-,TGTGCCAGGGGAAATTTAGCGGGGGTCTCTGATACGCAGTATTTT,CARGNLAGVSDTQYF
TRBJ2-7,-,TRBV9,-,TGTGCCAGCAGCCTCCCCTCGACGGGCTCCTACGAGCAGTACTTC,CASSLPSTGSYEQYF
TRBJ1-3,-,TRBV3-1/TRBV3-2,-,TGTGCCAGCAGCTCCCCCGGGGGGGGCTACCGCTCTGGAAACACCATATATTTT,CASSSPGGGYRSGNTIYF
TRBJ2-5,TRBD1,TRBV24-1,-,TGTGCCCCCCCCGGGACAGTGCTCCAAGAGACCCAGTACTTC,CAPPGTVLQETQYF
TRBJ1-5,TRBD1,TRBV28,-,TGTGCCAGCAGTTTATGGCGGACAGGGCCCTATCAGCCCCAGCATTTT,CASSLWRTGPYQPQHF
TRBJ2-5,-,TRBV6-2/TRBV6-3,once,TGTGCCAGCAGTTACTCCTCGGGACTGGAAGAGACCCAGTACTTC,CASSYSSGLEETQYF
TRBJ2-5,-,TRBV5-6,-,TGTGCCAGCAGCTCTAGAGGGGGAGGCGAGGGCGGGAGAGAGACCCAGTACTTC,CASSSRGGGEGGRETQYF
TRBJ1-5,TRBD1,TRBV4-1,-,TGCGCCAGCAGTATGACAGGGGGGAGCAATCAGCCCCAGCATTTT,CASSMTGGSNQPQHF
TRBJ2-5,-,TRBV5-1,-,TGCGCCAGCAGCTTGTTAACCGAGCCGCCCAACTTC,CASSLLTEPPNF